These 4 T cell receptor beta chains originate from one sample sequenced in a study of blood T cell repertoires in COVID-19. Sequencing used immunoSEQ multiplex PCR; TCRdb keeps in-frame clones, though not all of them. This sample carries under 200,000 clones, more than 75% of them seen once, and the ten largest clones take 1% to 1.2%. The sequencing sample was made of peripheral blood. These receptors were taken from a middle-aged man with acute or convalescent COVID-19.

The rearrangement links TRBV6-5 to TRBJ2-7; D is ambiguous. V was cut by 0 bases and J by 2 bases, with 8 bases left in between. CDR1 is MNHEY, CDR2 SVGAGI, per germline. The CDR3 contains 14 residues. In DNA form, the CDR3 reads TGTGCCAGCAGTTACTCGCACACTACCTACGAGCAGTACTTC. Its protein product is CASSYSHTTYEQYF.

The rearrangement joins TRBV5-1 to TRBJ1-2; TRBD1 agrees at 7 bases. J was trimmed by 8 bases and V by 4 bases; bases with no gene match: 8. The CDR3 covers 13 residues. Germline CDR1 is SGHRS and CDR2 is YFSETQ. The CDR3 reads CASSQAGGRGYTF. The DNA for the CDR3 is TGCGCCAGCAGCCAGGCAGGGGGTAGGGGCTACACCTTC.

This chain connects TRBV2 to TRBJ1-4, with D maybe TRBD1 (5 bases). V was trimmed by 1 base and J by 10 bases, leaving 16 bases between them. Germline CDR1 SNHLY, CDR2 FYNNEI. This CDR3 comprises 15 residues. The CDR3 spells CASSEGPSLGGKLFF. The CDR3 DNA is TGTGCCAGCAGTGAAGGGCCCTCGCTGGGGGGAAAACTGTTTTTT.

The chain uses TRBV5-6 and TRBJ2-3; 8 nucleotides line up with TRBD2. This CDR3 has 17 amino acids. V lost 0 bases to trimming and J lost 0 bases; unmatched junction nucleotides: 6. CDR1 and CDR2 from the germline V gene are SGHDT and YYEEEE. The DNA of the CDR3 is TGTGCCAGCAGCTTGGACCTAGCGGGCTCTAGCACAGATACGCAGTATTTT. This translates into CASSLDLAGSSTDTQYF.